Here is one T cell receptor beta chain with its context. An amount of RNA that ranged from roughly 0.5 to 1 ug was reverse transcribed with random hexamers. TCRdb ran MiXCR on the immunoSEQ multiplex PCR reads and lists one entry per CDR3 protein. The table has about 180,000 distinct CDR3 sequences, around 95% seen once. The data are from a study of CD8 T cells in Susac syndrome. Germline V lookup: CDR1 MNHNY, CDR2 SVGAGI (reference sequence). V gave up 3 bases and J gave up 6 bases, with 17 bases separating them. CDR3 size: 15 residues. Sequencing input: CD4+ T cells from PBMCs. V is TRBV6-6 and J is TRBJ1-2, with D tentatively TRBD1 (5 bases). This clonotype was sampled from a human donor with multiple sclerosis. The CDR3 loop reads CASSYFMGRQDGYTF. The CDR3 DNA follows: TGTGCCAGCAGTTATTTTATGGGGCGCCAGGATGGCTACACCTTC.